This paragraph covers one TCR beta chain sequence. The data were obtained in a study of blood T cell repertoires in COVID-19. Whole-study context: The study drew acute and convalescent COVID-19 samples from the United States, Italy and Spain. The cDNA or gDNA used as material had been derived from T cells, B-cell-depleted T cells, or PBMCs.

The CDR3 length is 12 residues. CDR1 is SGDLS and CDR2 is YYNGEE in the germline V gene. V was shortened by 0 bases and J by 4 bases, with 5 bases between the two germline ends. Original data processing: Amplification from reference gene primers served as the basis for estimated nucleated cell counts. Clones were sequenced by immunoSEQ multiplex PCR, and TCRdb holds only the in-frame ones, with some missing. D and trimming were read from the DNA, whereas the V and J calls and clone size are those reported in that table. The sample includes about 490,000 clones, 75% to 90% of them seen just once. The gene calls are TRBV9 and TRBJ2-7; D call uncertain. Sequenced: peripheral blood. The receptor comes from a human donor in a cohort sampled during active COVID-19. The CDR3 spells CASSVAGYEQYF. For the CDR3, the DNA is TGTGCCAGCAGCGTAGCCGGTTACGAGCAGTACTTC.